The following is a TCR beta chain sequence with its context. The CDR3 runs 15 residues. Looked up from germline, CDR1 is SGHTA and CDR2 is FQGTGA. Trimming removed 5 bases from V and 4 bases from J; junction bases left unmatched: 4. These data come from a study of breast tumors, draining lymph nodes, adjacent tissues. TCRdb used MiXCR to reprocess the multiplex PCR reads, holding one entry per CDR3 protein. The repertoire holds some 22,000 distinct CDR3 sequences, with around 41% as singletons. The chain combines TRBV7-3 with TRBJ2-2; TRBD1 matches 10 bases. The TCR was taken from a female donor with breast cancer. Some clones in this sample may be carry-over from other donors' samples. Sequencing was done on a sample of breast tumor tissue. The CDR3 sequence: CASSVDRGRTGELFF. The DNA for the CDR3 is TGTGCCAGCAGCGTAGACAGGGGGCGCACCGGGGAGCTGTTTTTT.